This is a list of T cell receptor beta chains from one sample in a study of early T cells in non-severe SARS-CoV-2 infection. TCRdb ran MiXCR on the 5' RACE reads and lists one entry per CDR3 protein. The table lists more than 90,000 distinct CDR3 sequences, about 12% of them singletons. The sequenced sample was whole blood. These receptors were obtained from an adult who was a healthcare worker with PCR-confirmed SARS-CoV-2 infection or an uninfected control (not recorded which). The CDR3 runs from the conserved cysteine through the conserved F or W. D genes are given only for firm matches. Clone size, where shown, is once, few, many, or a class for clones that have expanded.

TRBJ1-6	NA	TRBV6-1	few	17	CASSEAYKGANNSPLHF	TGTGCCAGCAGTGAAGCGTACAAAGGGGCGAATAATTCACCCCTCCACTTT
TRBJ1-2	NA	TRBV18	many	14	CASSHQDLSYGYTF	TGTGCCAGCTCACACCAGGACCTGAGCTATGGCTACACCTTC
TRBJ2-3	NA	TRBV7-9	NA	8	CASDTQYF	TGTGCCAGCGATACGCAGTATTTT
TRBJ2-5	NA	TRBV5-1	many	14	CASSYGYSQETQYF	TGCGCCAGCAGCTATGGGTACAGCCAAGAGACCCAGTACTTC
TRBJ2-5	TRBD2	TRBV6-5	many	15	CASNRLAGGVETQYF	TGTGCCAGCAACCGACTAGCGGGGGGGGTAGAGACCCAGTACTTC
TRBJ2-3	NA	TRBV18	few	12	CASSPLLDTQYF	TGTGCCAGCTCACCACTTCTAGATACGCAGTATTTT
TRBJ2-3	NA	TRBV7-2	many	14	CASSLAIGTDTQYF	TGTGCCAGCAGCTTAGCAATCGGCACAGATACGCAGTATTTT
TRBJ2-5	TRBD1	TRBV12-3/TRBV12-4	NA	17	CASLPGPGTGDQETQYF	TGTGCCAGCCTCCCCGGACCCGGGACAGGGGACCAAGAGACCCAGTACTTC
TRBJ2-7	NA	TRBV6-2/TRBV6-3	NA	13	CASSYSTGYEQYF	TGTGCCAGCAGTTACTCAACGGGCTACGAGCAGTACTTC
TRBJ2-5	TRBD1	TRBV18	NA	16	CASSPRQARGLETQYF	TGTGCCAGCTCACCCCGACAAGCCAGGGGGTTAGAGACCCAGTACTTC
TRBJ2-7	TRBD2	TRBV12-3/TRBV12-4	many	15	CASSSAGGVSYEQYF	TGTGCCAGCAGTAGTGCGGGGGGGGTCTCCTACGAGCAGTACTTC
TRBJ1-5	NA	TRBV2	NA	12	CASSRPIQPQHF	TGTGCCAGCAGTCGGCCCATTCAGCCCCAGCATTTT
TRBJ1-2	TRBD1	TRBV13	NA	14	CASSLGTGDYGYTF	TGTGCCAGCAGCTTAGGGACAGGGGACTATGGCTACACCTTC
TRBJ2-1	NA	TRBV3-1	NA	13	CASSFRSYNEQFF	TGTGCCAGCAGCTTCCGCTCCTACAATGAGCAGTTCTTC
TRBJ2-7	NA	TRBV11-2	few	14	CASSPSGVSYEQYF	TGTGCCAGCAGCCCGTCCGGAGTCTCCTACGAGCAGTACTTC
TRBJ1-2	NA	TRBV7-2	NA	18	CASSLASTGGRSYYGYTF	TGTGCCAGCAGCTTAGCGTCGACGGGGGGCAGATCTTACTATGGCTACACCTTC
TRBJ1-1	NA	TRBV18	few	14	CASSPRDLNTEAFF	TGTGCCAGCTCACCACGGGACCTGAACACTGAAGCTTTCTTT